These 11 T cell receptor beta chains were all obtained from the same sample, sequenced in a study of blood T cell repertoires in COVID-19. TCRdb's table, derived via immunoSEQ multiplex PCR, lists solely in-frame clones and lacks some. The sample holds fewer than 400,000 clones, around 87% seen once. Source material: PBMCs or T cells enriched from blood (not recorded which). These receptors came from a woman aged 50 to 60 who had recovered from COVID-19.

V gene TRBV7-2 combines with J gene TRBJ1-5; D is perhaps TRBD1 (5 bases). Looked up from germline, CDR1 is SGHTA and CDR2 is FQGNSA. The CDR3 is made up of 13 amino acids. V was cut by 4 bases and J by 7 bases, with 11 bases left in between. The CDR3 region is CASSSGPAQPQHF. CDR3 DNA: TGTGCCAGCAGCTCAGGGCCAGCCCAGCCCCAGCATTTT.

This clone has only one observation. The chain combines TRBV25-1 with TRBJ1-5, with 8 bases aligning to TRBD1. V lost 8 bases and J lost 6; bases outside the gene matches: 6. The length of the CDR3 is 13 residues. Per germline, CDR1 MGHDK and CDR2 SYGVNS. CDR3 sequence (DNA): TGTGCCAGCGCCGGACAGGGTGGTCAGCCCCAGCATTTT. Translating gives CASAGQGGQPQHF.

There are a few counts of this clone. CDR3 coding DNA: TGTGCCAGTAACACACCCAGCGCGGGTCAGCCCCAGCATTTT. Encoded protein: CASNTPSAGQPQHF. J is TRBJ1-5 and V is TRBV19, with D unresolved. CDR3 length: 14 amino acids. Germline V gene data show CDR1 as LNHDA and CDR2 as SQIVND (reference sequence). The V end lost 7 bases, the J end lost 6 bases, and 16 bases lay between the germline ends.

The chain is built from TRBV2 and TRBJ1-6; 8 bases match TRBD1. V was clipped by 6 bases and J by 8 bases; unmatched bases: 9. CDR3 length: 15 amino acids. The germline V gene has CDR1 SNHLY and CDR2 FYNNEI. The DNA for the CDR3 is TGTGCCAGCAGCCCCCCCAGGGGGCGTGATTCACCCCTCCACTTT. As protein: CASSPPRGRDSPLHF. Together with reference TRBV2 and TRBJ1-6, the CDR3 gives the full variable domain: EPEVTQTPSHQVTQMGQEVILRCVPISNHLYFYWYRQILGQKVEFLVSFYNNEISEKSEIFDDQFSVERPDGSNFTLKIRSTKLEDSAMYFCASSPPRGRDSPLHFGNGTRLTVT.

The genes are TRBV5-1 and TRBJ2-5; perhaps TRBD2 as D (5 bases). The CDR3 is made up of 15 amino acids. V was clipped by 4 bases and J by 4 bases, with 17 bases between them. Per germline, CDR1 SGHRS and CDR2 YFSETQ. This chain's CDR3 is CASSSGSSSVETQYF. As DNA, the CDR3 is TGCGCCAGCAGCAGTGGGAGTAGCTCGGTAGAGACCCAGTACTTC.

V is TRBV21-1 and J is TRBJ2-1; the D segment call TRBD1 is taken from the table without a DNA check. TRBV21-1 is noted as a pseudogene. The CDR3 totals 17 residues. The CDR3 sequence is CASSKDVPPRVWNEQFF. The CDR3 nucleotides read TGTGCCAGCAGCAAAGACGTGCCTCCCAGGGTCTGGAATGAGCAGTTCTTC.

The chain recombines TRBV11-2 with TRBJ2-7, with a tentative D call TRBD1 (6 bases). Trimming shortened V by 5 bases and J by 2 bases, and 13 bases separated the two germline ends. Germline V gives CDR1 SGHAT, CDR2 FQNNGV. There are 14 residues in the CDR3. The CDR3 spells CASSPDRHPYEQYF. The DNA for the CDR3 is TGTGCCAGCAGCCCCGACAGGCACCCCTACGAGCAGTACTTC.

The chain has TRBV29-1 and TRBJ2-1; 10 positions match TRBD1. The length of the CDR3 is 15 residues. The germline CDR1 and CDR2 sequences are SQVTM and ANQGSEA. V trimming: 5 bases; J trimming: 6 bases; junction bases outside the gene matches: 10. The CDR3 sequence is CSVSPLGDRGNEQFF. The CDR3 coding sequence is TGCAGCGTTTCCCCCCTAGGGGACAGGGGCAATGAGCAGTTCTTC.

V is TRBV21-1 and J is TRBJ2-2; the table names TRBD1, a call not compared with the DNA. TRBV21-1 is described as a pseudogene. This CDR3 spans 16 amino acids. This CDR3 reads CASSKGLGQDPGELFF. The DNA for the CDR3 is TGTGCCAGCAGCAAAGGACTAGGACAGGATCCCGGGGAGCTGTTTTTT.

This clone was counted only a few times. The CDR3, as DNA: TGCGCCAGCAGCACTCCTTTGGGGACATTCCCTTCACCCCTCCACTTT. Encoded protein: CASSTPLGTFPSPLHF. The rearrangement links TRBV4-1 to TRBJ1-6; a possible D gene is TRBD1 (6 bases). The V gene's germline CDR1 is MGHRA and CDR2 YSYEKL. The V gene lost 5 bases and the J gene lost 9 bases, with 20 bases spanning the gap. CDR3 length: 16 residues.

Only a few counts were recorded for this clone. The CDR3 nucleotides are TGTGCCAGCAGCTTAGTGGGACTAGCGGGGGACCAAGAGACCCAGTACTTC. It translates to CASSLVGLAGDQETQYF. This rearrangement joins TRBV13 to TRBJ2-5; 14 bases agree with TRBD2. Germline CDR1 and CDR2: PRHDT and FYEKMQ (reference sequence). V was clipped by 1 base and J by 0 bases; unmatched bases: 1. The CDR3 has 17 amino acids.